The subject of this entry is one T cell receptor (beta chain). Its antigen is unknown. Libraries were prepared by immunoSEQ multiplex PCR; TCRdb keeps only in-frame clonotypes and omits some of them. The profile shows 40,000 to 55,000 clones, approximately 95% of them singletons. The data derive from a study of graft-versus-host responses after intestinal transplantation. Study information: Recipients had transplants, and these were multivisceral, liver-intestinal, or isolated intestinal. Findings and caveats of the study: Allograft graft-versus-host to host-versus-graft clonal ratios ran high in patients with graft-donor T cell macrochimerism. Recipient marrow contained GvH clones, some of which appeared first in ileum or blood. Peak levels of circulating GvH clones tracked with early post-transplant HvG declines.

The V end was cut by 5 bases, the J end by 5 bases, with 15 bases between. CDR1 and CDR2 (germline): MNHEY, SMNVEV (reference sequence). This CDR3 has 14 amino acids. Sequenced here: unstimulated CD8+ T cells sorted from spleen or lymph node cells, sampled before transplant. The genes are TRBV27 and TRBJ1-2; tentatively, D is TRBD1 (5 bases). The receptor's source is a human donor who was the organ donor for an intestinal transplant. The chain's CDR3 is CASSLKGTGYGYTF. The CDR3 region has the DNA TGTGCCAGCAGTCTAAAGGGAACAGGTTATGGCTACACCTTC.